These 7 T cell receptor beta chains were all obtained from the same sample, sequenced in a study of chemoradiotherapy in HPV16-positive cancers. The assay was immunoSEQ multiplex PCR, and TCRdb's table has in-frame clones only and misses some. The table includes under 40,000 clones, 80% to 90% detected once. The input for sequencing was blood, taken from a patient who underwent chemoradiotherapy. The receptors stem from a human donor with HPV-associated anogenital cancer.

V is TRBV30 and J is TRBJ1-2; a possible D gene is TRBD1 (5 bases). The CDR3 is 11 residues long. V lost 8 bases and J 2 bases, leaving 9 bases between the germline ends. In germline, CDR1 is GTSNPN, CDR2 SVGIG (reference sequence). CDR3 protein: CAQGVNYGYTF. The CDR3 bases are TGTGCCCAAGGGGTAAACTATGGCTACACCTTC.

This chain uses TRBV5-6 with TRBJ1-6; 10 bases fit TRBD1. Germline lookup yields CDR1 SGHDT and CDR2 YYEEEE. Losses at the gene ends were 0 bases for V and 3 bases for J; bases not matched to a gene: 6. The CDR3 length is 18 residues. The CDR3: CASSLAPTGGFYNSPLHF. As DNA, the CDR3 is TGTGCCAGCAGCTTGGCTCCGACAGGGGGCTTCTATAATTCACCCCTCCACTTT. Supplemented by reference TRBV5-6 and TRBJ1-6, the full variable domain reads DAGVTQSPTHLIKTRGQQVTLRCSPKSGHDTVSWYQQALGQGPQFIFQYYEEEERQRGNFPDRFSGHQFPNYSSELNVNALLLGDSALYLCASSLAPTGGFYNSPLHFGNGTRLTVT.

CDR3 DNA sequence: TGTGCCAGCGGTGAATGGAACACTGAAGCTTTCTTT. This encodes CASGEWNTEAFF. J is TRBJ1-1 and V is TRBV14, with no clear D. V lost 8 bases and J lost 1, with 8 bases in between. Germline-derived CDR1 and CDR2 are SGHDN and FVKESK. This CDR3 has 12 residues.

The V gene is TRBV7-9, the J gene TRBJ2-5; D uncertain. Germline V gives CDR1 SEHNR, CDR2 FQNEAQ (reference sequence). Trimming took off 5 bases at V and 14 bases at J, with 18 bases between the two ends. The CDR3 covers 12 residues. CDR3 loop: CASSGPGETPYF. CDR3 DNA: TGTGCCAGCAGCGGCCCCGGTGAGACCCCTTACTTC.

The J gene is TRBJ1-3, the V gene TRBV4-3; TRBD1 agrees at 8 bases. This CDR3 comprises 15 residues. V shed 5 bases and J 4 bases; nucleotides not matched to a gene: 7. Germline CDR1 and CDR2: LGHNA and YSLEER. Here the CDR3 reads CASSMDRASGNTIYF. CDR3 DNA sequence: TGCGCCAGCAGCATGGACAGGGCTTCCGGAAACACCATATATTTT.

The CDR3 is CASSDSSNQPQHF. CDR3 bases: TGTGCCAGCAGTGACAGTAGCAATCAGCCCCAGCATTTT. The chain joins TRBV6-4 to TRBJ1-5, with D uncertain. Trimming shortened V by 2 bases and J by 0 bases, and 2 bases separated the two germline ends. CDR1 and CDR2 (germline): MRHNA, SNTAGT. The length of the CDR3 is 13 residues.

The gene calls are TRBV7-2 and TRBJ2-5; D unresolved. Deletions cut 1 base from V and 0 bases from J, with 3 bases between. The CDR3 sequence is 13 residues long. In germline, CDR1 is SGHTA, CDR2 FQGNSA. This chain's CDR3 is CASSLDNQETQYF. The CDR3 DNA reads as TGTGCCAGCAGCTTAGACAACCAAGAGACCCAGTACTTC.